This T cell receptor (beta chain) was recorded in a study of CD8 T cells in ankylosing spondylitis. The CDR3 has 13 amino acids. Germline values: CDR1 DFQATT, CDR2 SNEGSKA (reference sequence). Trimming removed 4 bases at V and 9 bases at J, with 13 bases between. General study findings and limits: Ankylosing spondylitis blood appeared to carry a characteristic TCR beta motif of roughly 8 highly homologous variants.

This clonotype was observed many times. Its antigen is unknown. TCRdb re-called the 5' RACE reads through MiXCR, storing one row per CDR3 protein. The sample includes around 490,000 distinct CDR3 sequences, approximately 5% seen only once; the top ten take roughly 3.3%. The sample was blood, either unsorted or a sorted T cell fraction (not recorded which). The chain employs TRBV20-1 and TRBJ1-6; TRBD1 might be the D (6 bases). This receptor was taken from a male donor with ankylosing spondylitis. The CDR3 here is CSAKGGYPSPLHF. The DNA of the CDR3 is TGCAGTGCTAAAGGGGGGTATCCTTCACCCCTCCACTTT.